Each of the 17 T cell receptor beta chains below was sequenced from the same sample in a study of CD4 T cells in relation to SARS-CoV-2 and coronaviruses. Profiling relied on immunoSEQ multiplex PCR, and the TCRdb table lists in-frame clones only, not all of them. The sample contains 31,000 or so clones, 72% of which appear only once. Antigens for these TCRs are unknown. CD4+ T cells from unexposed donors were obtained before the COVID-19 pandemic (2011-2018). The cells were cultured for about ten days before CD4+ T cells were isolated. Sequencing was performed on CD4+ T cells from PBMCs, cultured in vitro. Every receptor here comes from a human donor in good health.

In its sample, this clone was seen once. The CDR3 sequence is CASSTGYGYTF. The DNA for the CDR3 is TGTGCCAGCAGTACGGGCTATGGCTACACCTTC. The V call is TRBV2, the J call TRBJ1-2, with D unresolved. Trimming left V 5 bases short and J 4 bases short, with 5 bases between. Germline V gene sequence: CDR1 SNHLY, CDR2 FYNNEI. This CDR3 spans 11 amino acids.

The chain carries TRBV19 and TRBJ2-7; D may be TRBD1 or TRBD2 (5 bases each). Germline loops: CDR1 LNHDA, CDR2 SQIVND (reference sequence). The CDR3 spans 15 residues. V lost 3 bases and J 3 bases, leaving 15 bases between the germline ends. The CDR3 DNA follows: TGTGCCAGTAGTATTCCCGGGGCGCCCATCTACGAGCAGTACTTC. Translating it yields CASSIPGAPIYEQYF.

The chain employs TRBV6-5 and TRBJ1-5; TRBD1 is a possible D gene (5 bases). V lost 0 bases and J lost 4, with 10 bases in between. This CDR3 comprises 15 residues. Looked up from germline, CDR1 is MNHEY and CDR2 is SVGAGI. CDR3 in DNA: TGTGCCAGCAGTTACTCAGGGACCGTTAATCAGCCCCAGCATTTT. Amino acids: CASSYSGTVNQPQHF.

V gene TRBV30 combines with J gene TRBJ2-5; TRBD2 aligns across 13 bases. Trimming took 1 base from V and 7 from J; bases not matched to a gene: 6. The CDR3 sequence is 15 residues long. Per germline, CDR1 GTSNPN and CDR2 SVGIG (reference sequence). The CDR3 spells CAWSEGLAGLVTQYF. The CDR3 DNA follows: TGTGCCTGGAGTGAGGGACTAGCGGGATTGGTGACCCAGTACTTC. The full variable domain, completed using reference TRBV30 and TRBJ2-5, is SQTIHQWPATLVQPVGSPLSLECTVEGTSNPNLYWYRQAAGRGLQLLFYSVGIGQISSEVPQNLSASRPQDRQFILSSKKLLLSDSGFYLCAWSEGLAGLVTQYFGPGTRLLVL.

This chain connects TRBV7-9 to TRBJ1-2, with a possible D match to TRBD1 (6 bases). The CDR3 length is 15 residues. V was trimmed by 6 bases and J by 2 bases, leaving 16 bases between them. CDR1 and CDR2 (germline): SEHNR, FQNEAQ (reference sequence). The CDR3 sequence: CASRPRDNLNYGYTF. As DNA, the CDR3 is TGTGCCAGCAGACCCCGGGACAACCTGAACTATGGCTACACCTTC.

A note on this clone: The germline gene is not matched at one end of the junction; a read error may be the cause. The CDR3 loop reads CVSSQVGQPSTDTQYF. CDR3 bases: TGTGTCAGCAGCCAAGTGGGACAGCCAAGCACAGATACGCAGTATTTT. The chain couples TRBV14 to TRBJ2-3; 7 nucleotides line up with TRBD1. The CDR3 sequence is 16 residues long. Germline V gene lookup returns CDR1 SGHDN and CDR2 FVKESK.

This chain links TRBV5-6 with TRBJ2-5; D ambiguous. V dropped 2 bases and J dropped 0 bases, with 5 bases sitting between them. The CDR3 is 13 residues long. Per germline, CDR1 SGHDT and CDR2 YYEEEE. The CDR3 protein is CASSFFNQETQYF. Written as DNA, the CDR3 is TGTGCCAGCAGCTTCTTCAACCAAGAGACCCAGTACTTC. The entire variable domain, with the rest obtained from reference TRBV5-6 and TRBJ2-5, is as follows: DAGVTQSPTHLIKTRGQQVTLRCSPKSGHDTVSWYQQALGQGPQFIFQYYEEEERQRGNFPDRFSGHQFPNYSSELNVNALLLGDSALYLCASSFFNQETQYFGPGTRLLVL.

CDR3 loop: CATRKGYTEAFF. The CDR3, as DNA: TGTGCCACTCGGAAGGGGTACACTGAAGCTTTCTTT. V and J are TRBV19 and TRBJ1-1; D possibly corresponds to TRBD1 (5 bases). Trimming took off 10 bases at V and 3 bases at J, with 12 bases between the two ends. The CDR3 loop spans 12 amino acids. From germline, CDR1 is LNHDA and CDR2 SQIVND (reference sequence).

The chain combines TRBV5-5 with TRBJ1-2, with D unclear. V lost 7 bases, J lost 5 bases, and 21 bases lay in between. Germline V CDR1 and CDR2: SGHKS, YYEKEE (reference sequence). The CDR3 totals 15 residues. The CDR3 region has the DNA TGTGCCAGCCAAGGGCCCGTTCCCCCACTTTATGGCTACACCTTC. The encoded protein is CASQGPVPPLYGYTF.

The V gene is TRBV4-2, the J gene TRBJ2-2; 10 bases align to TRBD2. Trimming cost V 1 base and J 5 bases; bases outside gene matches: 7. CDR1 and CDR2 from the germline V gene are LGHNA and YNFKEQ. This CDR3 has 17 amino acids. The CDR3 region has the DNA TGTGCCAGCAGCCAAGCAGCGGGAGGGCGAAATACCGGGGAGCTGTTTTTT. It codes for CASSQAAGGRNTGELFF.

A single count supports this clone. V usage is TRBV6-5 and J usage is TRBJ1-2, with TRBD1 as a possible D gene (5 bases). The CDR3 is 11 residues long. The V end lost 11 bases, the J end lost 8 bases, and 15 bases lay between the germline ends. From germline, CDR1 is MNHEY and CDR2 SVGAGI. The CDR3 loop is CAVLGTSGYTF. The CDR3 nucleotides are TGTGCCGTGTTGGGGACCAGCGGCTACACCTTC.

This clone was seen just once. This chain connects TRBV30 to TRBJ2-4; D ambiguous. The CDR3 length is 15 residues. Deletions cut 0 bases from V and 0 bases from J, with 9 bases between. Germline loops: CDR1 GTSNPN, CDR2 SVGIG (reference sequence). CDR3 DNA sequence: TGTGCCTGGAGTGTACCGTCCTTAGCCAAAAACATTCAGTACTTC. It specifies CAWSVPSLAKNIQYF. The whole variable domain, filled in from reference TRBV30 and TRBJ2-4, reads SQTIHQWPATLVQPVGSPLSLECTVEGTSNPNLYWYRQAAGRGLQLLFYSVGIGQISSEVPQNLSASRPQDRQFILSSKKLLLSDSGFYLCAWSVPSLAKNIQYFGAGTRLSVL.

The chain couples TRBV6-5 to TRBJ1-5; 10 nucleotides align to TRBD1. J was trimmed by 7 bases and V by 6 bases; bases with no gene match: 6. CDR3 length: 14 residues. Germline-derived CDR1 and CDR2 are MNHEY and SVGAGI. The CDR3 DNA follows: TGTGCCAGCAGCCGACAGGGGGCCGGGCAGCCCCAGCATTTT. This translates into CASSRQGAGQPQHF.

The chain joins TRBV18 to TRBJ2-5; 9 bases align to TRBD1. The CDR3 runs to 16 residues. Germline V gene sequence: CDR1 KGHSH, CDR2 LQKENI. Trimming at V came to 2 bases and at J to 3 bases, leaving 7 bases not matched to a gene. This CDR3 reads CASSPGDRAREETQYF. In nucleotides, the CDR3 is TGTGCCAGCTCACCAGGGGACAGGGCGCGGGAAGAGACCCAGTACTTC.

The rearrangement links TRBV4-3 to TRBJ2-1; D is uncertain. Germline lookup yields CDR1 LGHNA and CDR2 YSLEER. Trimming stripped 0 bases from V and 10 bases from J, with 10 bases between. This CDR3 contains 13 residues. Here the CDR3 DNA reads TGCGCCAGCAGCCAAGATCTAAAAGGGGAGCAGTTCTTC. It is translated as CASSQDLKGEQFF.

The chain couples TRBV7-8 to TRBJ2-1, with 13 bases lining up with TRBD2. V gave up 1 base and J gave up 9 bases; unmatched junction bases: 3. The CDR3 has 15 amino acids. Germline CDR1 SGHVS, CDR2 FQNEAQ. The CDR3: CASSLGLAGGSEQFF. The CDR3 region has the DNA TGTGCCAGCAGCTTAGGACTAGCGGGGGGAAGTGAGCAGTTCTTC.

This clone was counted only a few times. The V and J genes are TRBV19 and TRBJ1-4; a possible D gene is TRBD1 (6 bases). Trimming took 11 bases from V and 4 from J, leaving 14 bases between them. The CDR3 is 13 amino acids. Germline V gene data show CDR1 as LNHDA and CDR2 as SQIVND (reference sequence). In DNA, the CDR3 is TGTGCCGCAGGGGAGTTGCATAATGAAAAACTGTTTTTT. Translated, it gives CAAGELHNEKLFF.